The 13 T cell receptor beta chains below were found in one sample sequenced in a study of cytomegalovirus exposure and HLA in healthy donors. Primers for the PCR totalled 60 Vbeta and 13 Jbeta. Clones were read by immunoSEQ multiplex PCR, and TCRdb kept only the in-frame ones, dropping some. The sample includes 150,000 or so clones, under 80% of them seen just once. Input material: PBMCs. These receptors were taken from a woman in her twenties or thirties in good health and CMV-seronegative.

CDR3 in amino acids: CASSSSGQGRGVYTF. The CDR3 DNA reads TGCGCCAGCAGCTCCTCGGGACAGGGGCGCGGTGTCTACACCTTC. The V call is TRBV5-1, the J call TRBJ1-2; 10 positions agree with TRBD1. After removal of 3 bases from V and 10 bases from J, the junction contained 12 bases not matched to a gene. Looked up from germline, CDR1 is SGHRS and CDR2 is YFSETQ. The CDR3 contains 15 residues.

The chain couples TRBV30 to TRBJ2-7, with a weak D call TRBD2 (6 bases). Trimming stripped 1 base from V and 4 bases from J, with 8 bases between. CDR1 and CDR2 from the germline V gene are GTSNPN and SVGIG (reference sequence). CDR3 length: 12 amino acids. This CDR3 reads CAWSGRGYEQYF. CDR3 sequence (DNA): TGTGCCTGGAGTGGGCGGGGTTACGAGCAGTACTTC.

The chain couples TRBV5-1 to TRBJ2-3, with 12 bases lining up with TRBD2. CDR3 size: 17 residues. Losses at the gene ends were 4 bases for V and 2 bases for J; bases not matched to a gene: 8. The V gene's germline CDR1 is SGHRS and CDR2 YFSETQ. The DNA for the CDR3 is TGCGCCAGCAGCCCCCTAACTAGCGGGGGGCTCACAGATACGCAGTATTTT. Protein product: CASSPLTSGGLTDTQYF. The variable domain in full, completed from reference TRBV5-1 and TRBJ2-3, reads KAGVTQTPRYLIKTRGQQVTLSCSPISGHRSVSWYQQTPGQGLQFLFEYFSETQRNKGNFPGRFSGRQFSNSRSEMNVSTLELGDSALYLCASSPLTSGGLTDTQYFGPGTRLTVL.

This clone is a singleton in its sample. The genes are TRBV14 and TRBJ2-7; maybe TRBD1 (8 bases). The V end was cut by 1 base, the J end by 4 bases, with 14 bases between. The germline CDR1 and CDR2 sequences are SGHDN and FVKESK. The length of the CDR3 is 15 residues. The CDR3 DNA is TGTGCCAGCAGCCAAGGGACAGGGAGGGCATACGAGCAGTACTTC. Its translation is CASSQGTGRAYEQYF. Looking up the rest from reference TRBV14 and TRBJ2-7 gives the full variable domain: EAGVTQFPSHSVIEKGQTVTLRCDPISGHDNLYWYRRVMGKEIKFLLHFVKESKQDESGMPNNRFLAERTGGTYSTLKVQPAELEDSGVYFCASSQGTGRAYEQYFGPGTRLTVT.

The chain joins TRBV4-1 to TRBJ2-4; the match to TRBD2 covers 11 bases. Trimming at V came to 1 base and at J to 3 bases, leaving 8 bases not matched to a gene. CDR3 length equals 18 residues. The germline CDR1 and CDR2 sequences are MGHRA and YSYEKL. CDR3 in amino acids: CASSQVAGGRDVKNIQYF. CDR3 sequence (DNA): TGCGCCAGCAGCCAAGTAGCGGGGGGGCGTGACGTCAAAAACATTCAGTACTTC.

The CDR3 is CASTPSGGGNEQFF. The CDR3, as DNA: TGTGCCAGCACCCCAAGCGGGGGTGGGAATGAGCAGTTCTTC. The V gene is TRBV9, the J gene TRBJ2-1; 8 nucleotides match TRBD2. CDR1 SGDLS and CDR2 YYNGEE come from the germline V gene. The V and J ends lost 6 bases and 7 bases, in that order; junction bases with no gene match: 9. The length of the CDR3 is 14 residues.

The chain carries TRBV10-3 and TRBJ2-5, with D possibly matching TRBD2 (5 bases). The CDR3 spans 15 residues. Trimming shortened V by 3 bases and J by 2 bases, and 13 bases separated the two germline ends. Germline assignment: CDR1 ENHRY and CDR2 SYGVKD. The CDR3 sequence: CAISDTWGEQETQYF. The DNA of the CDR3 is TGTGCCATCAGTGATACGTGGGGAGAGCAAGAGACCCAGTACTTC.

The chain combines TRBV18 with TRBJ1-2, with D possibly TRBD1 on 5 matching bases. Trimming left V 1 base short and J 3 bases short, with 15 bases between. The germline V gene has CDR1 KGHSH and CDR2 LQKENI. The CDR3 totals 16 residues. CDR3 loop: CASSPQEDSSYYGYTF. The CDR3 nucleotides read TGTGCCAGCTCACCACAGGAAGACAGTTCCTACTATGGCTACACCTTC.

Only a few counts were recorded for this clone. The chain links TRBV4-1 to TRBJ2-3; 10 nucleotides line up with TRBD2. Germline CDR1 MGHRA, CDR2 YSYEKL. V shed 3 bases, J shed 5 bases, and the junction held 17 bases outside the gene matches. CDR3 size: 19 residues. In nucleotides, the CDR3 is TGCGCCAGCAGCCAGAGTCCCCCGGGAAGCGGGGGGGAGGTAGATACGCAGTATTTT. It translates to CASSQSPPGSGGEVDTQYF.

This chain uses TRBV5-1 with TRBJ2-4; 9 bases line up with TRBD1. V was pared by 0 bases and J by 14 bases, with 18 bases of the junction left unmatched. CDR1 is SGHRS, CDR2 YFSETQ, per germline. This CDR3 comprises 17 residues. CDR3 nucleotides: TGCGCCAGCAGCTTGGCCTCCGTACAGGGGGCGCAAGGGGCCAAGTACTTC. It encodes CASSLASVQGAQGAKYF.

The chain links TRBV29-1 to TRBJ1-1, with 8 bases identical to TRBD1. The CDR3 is 13 amino acids. The J segment lost 4 bases and the V segment lost 7 bases, leaving 8 bases of the junction unmatched. Looked up from germline, CDR1 is SQVTM and CDR2 is ANQGSEA. The CDR3 is CSARQGLGTEAFF. As DNA, the CDR3 is TGCAGCGCCCGACAGGGGCTAGGCACTGAAGCTTTCTTT. The whole variable domain, remainder taken from reference TRBV29-1 and TRBJ1-1, is SAVISQKPSRDICQRGTSLTIQCQVDSQVTMMFWYRQQPGQSLTLIATANQGSEATYESGFVIDKFPISRPNLTFSTLTVSNMSPEDSSIYLCSARQGLGTEAFFGQGTRLTVV.

Details on this clone: A junction end diverges from the germline sequence, so it may reflect a read error. V and J are TRBV5-4 and TRBJ2-1, with 8 bases lining up with TRBD2. CDR3 length: 15 amino acids. Germline CDR1 and CDR2: SGHNT and YYREEE (reference sequence). In DNA form, the CDR3 reads TGTGCCAGCAGCCATGGTAGCGGGGAGGTGAATGGGCAGTTCTTC. This gives the protein CASSHGSGEVNGQFF.

The rearrangement uses TRBV5-4 and TRBJ2-1; 9 positions match TRBD2. V was pared by 0 bases and J by 4 bases, with 5 bases of the junction left unmatched. The CDR3 totals 16 residues. Germline V CDR1 and CDR2: SGHNT, YYREEE (reference sequence). This CDR3 reads CASSLVRGGRYNEQFF. The CDR3 DNA follows: TGTGCCAGCAGCTTGGTGCGGGGGGGTAGGTACAATGAGCAGTTCTTC.